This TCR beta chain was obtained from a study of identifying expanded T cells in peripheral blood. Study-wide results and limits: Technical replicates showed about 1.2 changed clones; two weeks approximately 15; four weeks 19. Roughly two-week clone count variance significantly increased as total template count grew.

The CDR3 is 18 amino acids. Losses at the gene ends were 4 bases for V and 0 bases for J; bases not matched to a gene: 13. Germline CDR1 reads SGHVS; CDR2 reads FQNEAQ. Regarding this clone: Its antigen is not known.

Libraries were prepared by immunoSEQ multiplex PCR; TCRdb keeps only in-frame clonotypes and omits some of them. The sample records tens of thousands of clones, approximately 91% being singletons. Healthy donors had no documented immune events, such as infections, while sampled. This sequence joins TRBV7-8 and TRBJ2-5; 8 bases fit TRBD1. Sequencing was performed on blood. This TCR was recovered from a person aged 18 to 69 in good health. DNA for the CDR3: TGTGCCAGCAGCTCCCCTCACCCTCGGGACAGGTACCAAGAGACCCAGTACTTC. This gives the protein CASSSPHPRDRYQETQYF.